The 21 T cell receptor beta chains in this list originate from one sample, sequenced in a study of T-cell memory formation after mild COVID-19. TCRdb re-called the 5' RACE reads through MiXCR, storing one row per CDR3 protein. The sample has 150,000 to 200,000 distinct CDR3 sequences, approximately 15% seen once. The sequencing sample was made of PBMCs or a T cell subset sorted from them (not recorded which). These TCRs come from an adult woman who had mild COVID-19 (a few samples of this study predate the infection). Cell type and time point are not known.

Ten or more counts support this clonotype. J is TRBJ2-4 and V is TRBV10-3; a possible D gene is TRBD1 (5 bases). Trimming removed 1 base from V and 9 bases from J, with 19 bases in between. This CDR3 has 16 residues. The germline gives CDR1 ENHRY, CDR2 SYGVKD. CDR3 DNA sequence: TGTGCCATCAGTGAGTACGCACGAGGCAGGGCAAGCATTCAGTACTTC. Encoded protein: CAISEYARGRASIQYF.

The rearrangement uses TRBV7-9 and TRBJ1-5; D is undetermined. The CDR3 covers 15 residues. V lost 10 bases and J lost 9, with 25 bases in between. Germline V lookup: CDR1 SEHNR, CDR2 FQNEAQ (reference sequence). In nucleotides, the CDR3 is TGTGCCACTACGGAGGGCGGAGGCGTTCTTTTGCCCCAGCATTTT. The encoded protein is CATTEGGGVLLPQHF.

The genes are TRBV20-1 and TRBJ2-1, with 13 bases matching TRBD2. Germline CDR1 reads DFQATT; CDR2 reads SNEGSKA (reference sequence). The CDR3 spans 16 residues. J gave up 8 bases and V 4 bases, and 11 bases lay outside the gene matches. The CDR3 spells CSAKKAGLAGWYEQFF. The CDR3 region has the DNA TGCAGTGCTAAGAAAGCGGGACTAGCGGGATGGTATGAGCAGTTCTTC.

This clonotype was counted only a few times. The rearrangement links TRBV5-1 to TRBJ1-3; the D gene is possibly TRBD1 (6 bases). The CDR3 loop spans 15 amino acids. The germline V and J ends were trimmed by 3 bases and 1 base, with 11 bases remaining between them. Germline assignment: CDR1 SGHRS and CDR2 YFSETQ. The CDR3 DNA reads TGCGCCAGCAGCTCTGGAGGGGGGTCTGGAAACACCATATATTTT. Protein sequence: CASSSGGGSGNTIYF.

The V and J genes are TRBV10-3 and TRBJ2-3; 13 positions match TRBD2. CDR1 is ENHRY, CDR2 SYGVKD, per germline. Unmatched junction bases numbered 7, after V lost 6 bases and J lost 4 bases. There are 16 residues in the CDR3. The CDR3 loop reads CAISWTSGGIADTQYF. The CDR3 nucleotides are TGTGCCATCAGCTGGACTAGCGGGGGTATTGCAGATACGCAGTATTTT.

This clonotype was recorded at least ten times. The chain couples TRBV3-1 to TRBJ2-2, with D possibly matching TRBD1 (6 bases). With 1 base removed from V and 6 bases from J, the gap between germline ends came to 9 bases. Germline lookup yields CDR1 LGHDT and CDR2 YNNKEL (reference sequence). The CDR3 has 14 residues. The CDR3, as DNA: TGTGCCAGCAGCCAAGGTACAGGGCCCGGGGAGCTGTTTTTT. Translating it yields CASSQGTGPGELFF. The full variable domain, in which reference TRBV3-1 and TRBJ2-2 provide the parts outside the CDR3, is DTAVSQTPKYLVTQMGNDKSIKCEQNLGHDTMYWYKQDSKKFLKIMFSYNNKELIINETVPNRFSPKSPDKAHLNLHINSLELGDSAVYFCASSQGTGPGELFFGEGSRLTVL.

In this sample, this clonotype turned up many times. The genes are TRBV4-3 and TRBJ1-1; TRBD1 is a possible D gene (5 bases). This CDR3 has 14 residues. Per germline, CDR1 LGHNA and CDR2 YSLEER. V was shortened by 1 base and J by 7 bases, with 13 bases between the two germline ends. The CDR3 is CASSQVGRDGEAFF. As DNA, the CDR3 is TGCGCCAGCAGCCAAGTGGGGCGGGACGGTGAAGCTTTCTTT.

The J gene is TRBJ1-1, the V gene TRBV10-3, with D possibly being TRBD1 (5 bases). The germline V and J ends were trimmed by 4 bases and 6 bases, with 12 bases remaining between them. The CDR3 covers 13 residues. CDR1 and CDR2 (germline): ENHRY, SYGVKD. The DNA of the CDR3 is TGTGCCATCAGTGGGGTTTGGGGGTCTGAAGCTTTCTTT. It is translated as CAISGVWGSEAFF.

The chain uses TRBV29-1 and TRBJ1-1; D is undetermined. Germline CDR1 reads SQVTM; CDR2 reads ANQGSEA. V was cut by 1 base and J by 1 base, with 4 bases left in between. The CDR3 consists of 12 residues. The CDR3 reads CSVEAGNTEAFF. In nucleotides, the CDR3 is TGCAGCGTTGAAGCAGGGAACACTGAAGCTTTCTTT. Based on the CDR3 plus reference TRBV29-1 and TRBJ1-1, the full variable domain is SAVISQKPSRDICQRGTSLTIQCQVDSQVTMMFWYRQQPGQSLTLIATANQGSEATYESGFVIDKFPISRPNLTFSTLTVSNMSPEDSSIYLCSVEAGNTEAFFGQGTRLTVV.

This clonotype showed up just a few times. The CDR3 nucleotides are TGCGCCAGCAGCTTGGGACAGGGGAGTGAAAAACTGTTTTTT. Its protein is CASSLGQGSEKLFF. The chain joins TRBV5-1 to TRBJ1-4; TRBD1 matches 8 bases. V dropped 0 bases and J dropped 7; count of bases not matched to a gene: 2. Germline V gene lookup returns CDR1 SGHRS and CDR2 YFSETQ. The CDR3 covers 14 residues. The entire variable domain, with the rest obtained from reference TRBV5-1 and TRBJ1-4, is as follows: KAGVTQTPRYLIKTRGQQVTLSCSPISGHRSVSWYQQTPGQGLQFLFEYFSETQRNKGNFPGRFSGRQFSNSRSEMNVSTLELGDSALYLCASSLGQGSEKLFFGSGTQLSVL.

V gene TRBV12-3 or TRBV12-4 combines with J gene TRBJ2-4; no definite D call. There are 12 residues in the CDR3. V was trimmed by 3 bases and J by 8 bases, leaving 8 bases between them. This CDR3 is CASSLNRDIQYF. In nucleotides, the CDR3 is TGTGCCAGCAGTTTGAACCGAGACATTCAGTACTTC.

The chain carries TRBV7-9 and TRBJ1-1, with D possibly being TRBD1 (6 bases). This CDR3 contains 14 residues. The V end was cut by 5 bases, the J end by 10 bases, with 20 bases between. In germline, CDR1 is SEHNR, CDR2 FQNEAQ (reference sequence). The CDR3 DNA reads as TGTGCCAGCAGCCCGCGGGACACCCAGTCCAGAGCTTTCTTT. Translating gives CASSPRDTQSRAFF.

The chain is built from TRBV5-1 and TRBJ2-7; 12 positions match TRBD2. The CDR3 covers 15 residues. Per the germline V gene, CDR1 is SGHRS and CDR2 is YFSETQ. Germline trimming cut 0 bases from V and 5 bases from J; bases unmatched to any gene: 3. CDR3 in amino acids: CASSLGTSGVHEQYF. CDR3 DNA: TGCGCCAGCAGCTTGGGGACTAGCGGGGTCCACGAGCAGTACTTC.

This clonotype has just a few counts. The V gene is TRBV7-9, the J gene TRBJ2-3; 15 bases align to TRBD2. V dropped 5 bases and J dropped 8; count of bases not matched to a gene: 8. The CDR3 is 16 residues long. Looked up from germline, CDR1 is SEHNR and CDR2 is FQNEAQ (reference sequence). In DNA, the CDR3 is TGTGCCAGCAGCACCGGACTAGCGGGGGGGCCCGGTACGCAGTATTTT. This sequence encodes CASSTGLAGGPGTQYF.

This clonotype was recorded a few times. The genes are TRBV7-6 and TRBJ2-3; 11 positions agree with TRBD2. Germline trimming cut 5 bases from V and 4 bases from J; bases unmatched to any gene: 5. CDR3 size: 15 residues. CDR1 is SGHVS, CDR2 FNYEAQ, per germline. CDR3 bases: TGTGCCAGCAGCGAACTAGCGGGGGCCTCAGATACGCAGTATTTT. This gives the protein CASSELAGASDTQYF.

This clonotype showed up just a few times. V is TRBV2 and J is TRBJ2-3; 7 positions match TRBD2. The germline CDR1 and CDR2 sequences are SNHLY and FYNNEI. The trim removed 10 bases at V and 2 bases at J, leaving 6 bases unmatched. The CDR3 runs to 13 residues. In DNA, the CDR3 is TGTGCCACCTTAGCGGGCACCACAGATACGCAGTATTTT. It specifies CATLAGTTDTQYF.

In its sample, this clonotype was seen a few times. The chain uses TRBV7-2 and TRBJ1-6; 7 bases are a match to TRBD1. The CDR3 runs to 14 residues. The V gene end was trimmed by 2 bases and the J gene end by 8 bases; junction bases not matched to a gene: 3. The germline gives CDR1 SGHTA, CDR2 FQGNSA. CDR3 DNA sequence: TGTGCCAGCAGCTTAAGGGACAGAGATTCACCCCTCCACTTT. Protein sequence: CASSLRDRDSPLHF.

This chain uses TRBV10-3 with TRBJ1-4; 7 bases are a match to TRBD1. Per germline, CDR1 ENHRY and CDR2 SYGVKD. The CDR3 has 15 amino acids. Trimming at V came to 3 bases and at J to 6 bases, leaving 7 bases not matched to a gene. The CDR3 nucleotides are TGTGCCATCAGTGATCCCGACAGGGCGGATGAAAAACTGTTTTTT. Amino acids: CAISDPDRADEKLFF.

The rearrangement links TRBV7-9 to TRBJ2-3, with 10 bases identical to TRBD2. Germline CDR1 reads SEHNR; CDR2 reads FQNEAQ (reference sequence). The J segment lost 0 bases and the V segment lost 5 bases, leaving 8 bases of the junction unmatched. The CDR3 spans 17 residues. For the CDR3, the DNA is TGTGCCAGCAGCCAGCACCGGACTAGCGGTAGCACAGATACGCAGTATTTT. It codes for CASSQHRTSGSTDTQYF. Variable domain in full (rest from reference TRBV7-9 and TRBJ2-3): DTGVSQNPRHKITKRGQNVTFRCDPISEHNRLYWYRQTLGQGPEFLTYFQNEAQLEKSRLLSDRFSAERPKGSFSTLEIQRTEQGDSAMYLCASSQHRTSGSTDTQYFGPGTRLTVL.

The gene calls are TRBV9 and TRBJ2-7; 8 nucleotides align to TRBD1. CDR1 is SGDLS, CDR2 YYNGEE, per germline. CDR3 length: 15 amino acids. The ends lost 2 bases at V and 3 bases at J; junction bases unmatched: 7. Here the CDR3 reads CASSVSGTGGYEQYF. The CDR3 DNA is TGTGCCAGCAGCGTGTCCGGGACAGGAGGCTACGAGCAGTACTTC.

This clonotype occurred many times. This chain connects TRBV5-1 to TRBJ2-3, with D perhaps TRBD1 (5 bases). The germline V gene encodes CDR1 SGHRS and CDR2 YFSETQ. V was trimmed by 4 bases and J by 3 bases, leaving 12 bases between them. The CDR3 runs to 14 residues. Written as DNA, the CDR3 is TGCGCCAGCAGCCTGTGGGGCCTGACAGATACGCAGTATTTT. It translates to CASSLWGLTDTQYF.